The next 23 T cell receptor beta chains were all read from a single sample in a study of Ad26.COV2.S vaccination and SARS-CoV-2 variants (dated by TCRdb to 2020 to 2023). The label giving this sample's treatment or condition can be read as: about 20 received Ad26.COV2.S at low or high dose, single or two shots; about 5 received placebo; per-sample allocation not given. Repertoires of vaccine and placebo recipients were sequenced from samples collected on day 63 after the first injection. Receptor amplification or capture employed the immunoSEQ multiplex PCR assay. In TCRdb, the immuneACCESS table is reduced to in-frame sequences with V and J assigned. These tables do not hold every clone; where another copy was compared, an unresolved V gene accounts for under half, and the others remain unexplained. This sample lists about 440,000 clones; about 90% were detected once. The ten largest account for around 4.2% of the sample.

Sequencing was performed on peripheral blood, taken in a trial of Ad26.COV2.S vaccine versus placebo. These receptors originate from a person between 18 and 59 years old who received the Ad26.COV2.S COVID-19 vaccine or a placebo.

V and J are TRBV6-1 and TRBJ1-2; D might be TRBD1 (5 bases). This CDR3 spans 14 amino acids. CDR1 and CDR2 from the germline V gene are MNHNS and SASEGT. Trimming removed 1 base from V and 4 bases from J, with 10 bases in between. The CDR3 sequence is CASSEGRVGYGYTF. The CDR3 DNA reads as TGTGCCAGCAGTGAAGGCAGGGTGGGCTATGGCTACACCTTC.

The V and J genes are TRBV6-2 or TRBV6-3 and TRBJ2-4; D is undetermined. This CDR3 spans 15 amino acids. Germline CDR1 reads MNHEY; CDR2 reads SVGEGT. Trimming removed 6 bases from V and 3 bases from J, with 15 bases in between. CDR3 DNA sequence: TGTGCCAGCAGCCAGCATACAGAATTCAAAAACATTCAGTACTTC. Its protein product is CASSQHTEFKNIQYF.

The chain has TRBV30 and TRBJ2-3, with no clear D. Germline V lookup: CDR1 GTSNPN, CDR2 SVGIG (reference sequence). The V end lost 0 bases, the J end lost 5 bases, and 9 bases lay between the germline ends. The CDR3 runs to 13 residues. The CDR3 is CAWSVLEIDTQYF. The CDR3 DNA reads TGTGCCTGGAGTGTGTTGGAAATAGATACGCAGTATTTT.

The chain uses TRBV10-3 and TRBJ1-6; D is unresolved. The CDR3 has 14 residues. Looked up from germline, CDR1 is ENHRY and CDR2 is SYGVKD. Trimming pared 3 bases from V and 8 bases from J, leaving 11 bases between. CDR3 sequence (DNA): TGTGCCATCAGTGACCTTAAGATGGATTCACCCCTCCACTTT. Its protein product is CAISDLKMDSPLHF.

The rearrangement joins TRBV24-1 to TRBJ2-1, with D perhaps matching TRBD1 or TRBD2 (7 bases each). V gave up 10 bases and J gave up 4 bases, with 28 bases separating them. The CDR3 length is 18 residues. Germline V gene lookup returns CDR1 KGHDR and CDR2 SFDVKD. The CDR3 reads CATGRGKIGGGSYNEQFF. The CDR3 nucleotides are TGTGCCACGGGAAGGGGGAAAATAGGGGGCGGGAGTTACAATGAGCAGTTCTTC.

This clone was picked up one time. The chain couples TRBV27 to TRBJ2-1; TRBD1 might be the D (6 bases). V shed 2 bases and J shed 9 bases, with 17 bases lying between them. Germline CDR1 MNHEY, CDR2 SMNVEV (reference sequence). CDR3 size: 15 residues. The CDR3 sequence: CASSLRTDLHFEQFF. The CDR3 nucleotides read TGTGCCAGCAGTTTAAGGACAGATCTACATTTTGAGCAGTTCTTC.

The genes are TRBV6-5 and TRBJ1-1; 8 bases fit TRBD1. J was trimmed by 3 bases and V by 7 bases; bases with no gene match: 10. This CDR3 region has 15 residues. Germline lookup yields CDR1 MNHEY and CDR2 SVGAGI. The CDR3 loop is CASTLGTGDHTEAFF. The CDR3 DNA reads TGTGCCAGCACCCTAGGGACAGGCGACCACACTGAAGCTTTCTTT.

The chain is built from TRBV4-3 and TRBJ2-1; 8 bases align to TRBD2. The CDR3 is 18 residues long. The germline CDR1 and CDR2 sequences are LGHNA and YSLEER. J was trimmed by 7 bases and V by 0 bases; bases with no gene match: 14. The CDR3: CASSQDSYSGTRGNEQFF. The CDR3 DNA is TGCGCCAGCAGCCAAGATAGTTATAGCGGGACCCGGGGTAATGAGCAGTTCTTC.

The rearrangement uses TRBV5-1 and TRBJ2-7; 10 bases fit TRBD2. There are 17 residues in the CDR3. Germline V gives CDR1 SGHRS, CDR2 YFSETQ. Trimming cost V 5 bases and J 5 bases; bases outside gene matches: 16. CDR3 in amino acids: CASRRALAGVGRNEQYF. The CDR3 DNA reads as TGCGCCAGCAGAAGGGCTCTAGCGGGAGTGGGCCGGAACGAGCAGTACTTC.

The sample holds a few counts of this clone. The chain uses TRBV18 and TRBJ1-5, with TRBD1 identical over 8 bases. The CDR3 totals 15 residues. CDR1 KGHSH and CDR2 LQKENI come from the germline V gene. Trimming removed 6 bases from V and 2 bases from J; junction bases left unmatched: 6. In DNA, the CDR3 is TGTGCCAGCTCCGAGGACAGGGTCGGCAATCAGCCCCAGCATTTT. It encodes CASSEDRVGNQPQHF.

The V gene is TRBV6-5, the J gene TRBJ2-3; possible D gene TRBD2, 7 bases. CDR1 is MNHEY, CDR2 SVGAGI, per germline. This CDR3 has 15 amino acids. The V and J ends lost 10 bases and 3 bases respectively, with 20 bases between them. CDR3 in amino acids: CATSIEGEGTDTQYF. As DNA, the CDR3 is TGTGCCACCTCCATTGAGGGGGAGGGGACAGATACGCAGTATTTT.

The V and J genes are TRBV7-9 and TRBJ2-2; D ambiguous. Germline values: CDR1 SEHNR, CDR2 FQNEAQ (reference sequence). The ends were cut back, 4 bases at V and 6 bases at J, with 12 bases in the middle. There are 14 residues in the CDR3. The CDR3 DNA reads TGTGCCAGCAGCTACGAATGGGCCGCCGGGGAGCTGTTTTTT. As protein: CASSYEWAAGELFF. Using reference TRBV7-9 and TRBJ2-2 for the parts outside the CDR3, the full variable domain is DTGVSQNPRHKITKRGQNVTFRCDPISEHNRLYWYRQTLGQGPEFLTYFQNEAQLEKSRLLSDRFSAERPKGSFSTLEIQRTEQGDSAMYLCASSYEWAAGELFFGEGSRLTVL.

The V and J genes are TRBV24-1 and TRBJ2-1; a weak D match, TRBD1 (6 bases). Germline assignment: CDR1 KGHDR and CDR2 SFDVKD. The CDR3 consists of 15 residues. V lost 2 bases and J 1 base, leaving 8 bases between the germline ends. The CDR3 loop is CATSDYRASYNEQFF. In nucleotides, the CDR3 is TGTGCCACCAGTGATTACAGGGCATCCTACAATGAGCAGTTCTTC.

The V and J genes are TRBV4-1 and TRBJ2-1, with TRBD1 as a possible D gene (5 bases). Trimming removed 1 base from V and 7 bases from J, with 11 bases in between. The CDR3 contains 14 residues. Germline V gives CDR1 MGHRA, CDR2 YSYEKL. CDR3 sequence: CASSQVQGLNEQFF. The DNA of the CDR3 is TGCGCCAGCAGCCAAGTTCAGGGTCTTAATGAGCAGTTCTTC.

This clone was detected once. V gene TRBV19 combines with J gene TRBJ1-4; a possible D gene is TRBD1 (6 bases). Germline loops: CDR1 LNHDA, CDR2 SQIVND (reference sequence). The CDR3 sequence is 15 residues long. Trimming shortened V by 3 bases and J by 8 bases, and 16 bases separated the two germline ends. The CDR3 loop is CASSMANRAREKLFF. CDR3 nucleotides: TGTGCCAGTAGTATGGCTAACAGGGCACGCGAAAAACTGTTTTTT.

This clone was observed a single time. This chain links TRBV27 with TRBJ2-3, with 11 bases lining up with TRBD2. This CDR3 has 16 residues. Germline V CDR1 and CDR2: MNHEY, SMNVEV (reference sequence). V trimming: 4 bases; J trimming: 0 bases; junction bases outside the gene matches: 3. CDR3 sequence (DNA): TGTGCCAGCAGTTACCTAGCGGGAGGTAGCACAGATACGCAGTATTTT. Its translation: CASSYLAGGSTDTQYF.

This clone was seen once. V is TRBV27 and J is TRBJ1-4; D unresolved. The CDR3 has 14 amino acids. Between the trimmed V and J ends, which lost 2 bases and 5 bases, there was a span of 9 bases. The germline V gene encodes CDR1 MNHEY and CDR2 SMNVEV (reference sequence). CDR3 coding DNA: TGTGCCAGCAGTTTAAAGCAAAGAAATGAAAAACTGTTTTTT. As protein: CASSLKQRNEKLFF.

The chain couples TRBV28 to TRBJ2-7; D gene unclear. This CDR3 has 14 amino acids. The germline V gene has CDR1 MDHEN and CDR2 SYDVKM. Trimming took off 5 bases at V and 3 bases at J, with 14 bases between the two ends. This CDR3 reads CASSPSEPYYEQYF. In nucleotides, the CDR3 is TGTGCCAGCAGTCCGAGCGAGCCTTACTACGAGCAGTACTTC. Supplemented by reference TRBV28 and TRBJ2-7, the full variable domain reads DVKVTQSSRYLVKRTGEKVFLECVQDMDHENMFWYRQDPGLGLRLIYFSYDVKMKEKGDIPEGYSVSREKKERFSLILESASTNQTSMYLCASSPSEPYYEQYFGPGTRLTVT.

V gene TRBV5-1 combines with J gene TRBJ2-1; D remains unclear. Germline V CDR1 and CDR2: SGHRS, YFSETQ. V dropped 0 bases and J dropped 0 bases, with 7 bases sitting between them. The CDR3 has 15 amino acids. The DNA for the CDR3 is TGCGCCAGCAGCTTGGTCGAAAGCTCCTACAATGAGCAGTTCTTC. Residues: CASSLVESSYNEQFF. Using reference TRBV5-1 and TRBJ2-1 for the parts outside the CDR3, the full variable domain is KAGVTQTPRYLIKTRGQQVTLSCSPISGHRSVSWYQQTPGQGLQFLFEYFSETQRNKGNFPGRFSGRQFSNSRSEMNVSTLELGDSALYLCASSLVESSYNEQFFGPGTRLTVL.

V gene TRBV27 combines with J gene TRBJ2-7; D is ambiguous. Per the germline V gene, CDR1 is MNHEY and CDR2 is SMNVEV (reference sequence). Trimming left V 5 bases short and J 2 bases short, with 16 bases between. The CDR3 spans 15 residues. The chain's CDR3 is CASSPHSSFPYEQYF. In nucleotides, the CDR3 is TGTGCCAGCAGTCCTCACTCTAGTTTCCCCTACGAGCAGTACTTC.

V gene TRBV30 combines with J gene TRBJ2-7, with D maybe TRBD2 (5 bases). CDR1 GTSNPN and CDR2 SVGIG come from the germline V gene (reference sequence). This CDR3 has 11 amino acids. V was trimmed by 5 bases and J by 2 bases, leaving 7 bases between them. The CDR3 spells CAWAGAYEQYF. The CDR3 DNA sequence: TGTGCCTGGGCGGGCGCCTACGAGCAGTACTTC.

This rearrangement joins TRBV7-9 to TRBJ2-2, with D possibly matching TRBD2 (5 bases). V dropped 3 bases and J dropped 7 bases, with 6 bases sitting between them. Germline V gene data show CDR1 as SEHNR and CDR2 as FQNEAQ (reference sequence). This CDR3 contains 12 residues. The CDR3 spells CASSFGDGELFF. CDR3 DNA sequence: TGTGCCAGCAGCTTCGGGGACGGGGAGCTGTTTTTT.

The chain employs TRBV7-9 and TRBJ2-3; D remains unclear. The V and J ends lost 1 base and 14 bases respectively, with 16 bases between them. The germline CDR1 and CDR2 sequences are SEHNR and FQNEAQ (reference sequence). This CDR3 has 13 residues. Written as DNA, the CDR3 is TGTGCCAGCAGCTTAGATGGGTTATCAGAAGGGTATTTT. It translates to CASSLDGLSEGYF.